These T cell receptor beta chains were read from a single sample in a study of early T cells in non-severe SARS-CoV-2 infection. MiXCR, applied by TCRdb to the 5' RACE reads, yields one record per CDR3 protein. The sample yields 32,000 or so distinct CDR3 sequences, roughly 9.3% seen once. Specimen: whole blood. The receptors come from an adult who was a healthcare worker with PCR-confirmed SARS-CoV-2 infection or an uninfected control (not recorded which). Each CDR3 is given with its conserved first and last residue. D genes are given only for firm matches. The size of a clone is reported for some rows only, either as once, few or many, or as a class for expanded clones.

size	V	J	D	CDR3	DNA
few	TRBV2	TRBJ1-2	TRBD1	CASRGTGYGYTF	TGTGCCAGCAGGGGGACAGGGTATGGCTACACCTTC
many	TRBV30	TRBJ2-4	-	CAWGLQRNIQYF	TGTGCCTGGGGGCTTCAGCGAAACATTCAGTACTTC
many	TRBV4-2	TRBJ2-3	-	CASSQGSMEGTQYF	TGTGCCAGCAGCCAAGGGTCTATGGAGGGTACGCAGTATTTT
many	TRBV7-2	TRBJ1-1	-	CASSAHLRASGAFF	TGTGCCAGCAGCGCCCACCTAAGGGCTTCCGGAGCTTTCTTT
many	TRBV12-3/TRBV12-4	TRBJ1-6	-	CASSRQGDSPLHF	TGTGCCAGCAGCCGGCAAGGGGATTCACCCCTCCACTTT
few	TRBV7-8	TRBJ2-3	-	CASSLAHGRSTDTQYF	TGTGCCAGCAGCTTAGCGCATGGCAGGAGCACAGATACGCAGTATTTT
-	TRBV7-8	TRBJ1-1	-	CASSSYLEAFF	TGTGCCAGCAGTAGTTACCTAGAGGCTTTCTTT
-	TRBV5-5	TRBJ2-5	-	CASSPRQVRQETQYF	TGTGCCAGCAGCCCCCGCCAGGTACGGCAAGAGACCCAGTACTTC
-	TRBV2	TRBJ2-4	-	CASSLAGIQYF	TGTGCCAGCAGCCTTGCCGGGATTCAGTACTTC
few	TRBV29-1	TRBJ2-7	TRBD2	CSVWEGTYEQYF	TGCAGCGTTTGGGAGGGGACCTACGAGCAGTACTTC
-	TRBV7-6	TRBJ2-2	-	CASSLVDTGELFF	TGTGCCAGCAGCTTAGTTGACACCGGGGAGCTGTTTTTT
many	TRBV6-4	TRBJ1-2	-	CASSDVPAAFNYGYTF	TGTGCCAGCAGTGACGTCCCGGCAGCATTTAACTATGGCTACACCTTC
-	TRBV7-2	TRBJ1-5	-	CASSLEAGDNQPQHF	TGTGCCAGCAGCTTAGAGGCGGGGGACAATCAGCCCCAGCATTTT
many	TRBV9	TRBJ2-7	-	CASSVGNGVSYEQYF	TGTGCCAGCAGCGTGGGGAACGGGGTCTCCTACGAGCAGTACTTC
-	TRBV29-1	TRBJ1-1	-	CSVVHGAEAFF	TGCAGCGTTGTTCATGGCGCTGAAGCTTTCTTT
many	TRBV11-2	TRBJ2-5	TRBD2	CASSLGGGEQETQYF	TGTGCCAGCAGCTTAGGTGGGGGGGAGCAAGAGACCCAGTACTTC
few	TRBV29-1	TRBJ1-1	-	CSVNAAANTEAFF	TGCAGCGTTAATGCCGCAGCGAACACTGAAGCTTTCTTT
few	TRBV3-1	TRBJ2-5	-	CASSQGRGSRQETQYF	TGTGCCAGCAGCCAAGGGAGGGGTTCTCGCCAAGAGACCCAGTACTTC
-	TRBV7-2	TRBJ1-3	-	CASSSRNTIYF	TGTGCCAGCAGCTCCCGAAACACCATATATTTT
many	TRBV9	TRBJ1-6	TRBD1	CASSVGQGRGSPLHF	TGTGCCAGCAGCGTAGGACAGGGAAGGGGATCACCCCTCCACTTT
many	TRBV6-2/TRBV6-3	TRBJ2-5	TRBD2	CASSSMTSGGQETQYF	TGTGCCAGCAGTTCGATGACTAGCGGGGGCCAAGAGACCCAGTACTTC
few	TRBV10-1	TRBJ1-1	-	CASSESGAPSYRAFF	TGCGCCAGCAGTGAGTCGGGGGCTCCGAGTTATCGAGCTTTCTTT